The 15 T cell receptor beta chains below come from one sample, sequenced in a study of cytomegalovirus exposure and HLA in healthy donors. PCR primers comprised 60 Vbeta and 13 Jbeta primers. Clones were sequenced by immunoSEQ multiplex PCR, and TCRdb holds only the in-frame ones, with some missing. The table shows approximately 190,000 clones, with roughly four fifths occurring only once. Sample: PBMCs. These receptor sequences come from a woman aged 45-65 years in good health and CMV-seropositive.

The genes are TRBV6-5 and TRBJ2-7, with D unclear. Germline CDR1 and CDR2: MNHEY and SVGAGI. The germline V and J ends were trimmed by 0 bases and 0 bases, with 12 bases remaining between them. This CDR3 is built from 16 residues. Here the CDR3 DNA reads TGTGCCAGCAGTTACTCGAGGCAGCCTCCCTCCTACGAGCAGTACTTC. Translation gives CASSYSRQPPSYEQYF.

The CDR3 DNA follows: TGTGCCAGCGGGCGGGGGGGCAGGGTAGTGCAGTACTTC. Amino acid sequence: CASGRGGRVVQYF. The rearrangement links TRBV28 to TRBJ2-7, with 9 nucleotides matching TRBD2. Germline V gene lookup returns CDR1 MDHEN and CDR2 SYDVKM. V dropped 8 bases and J dropped 9; count of bases not matched to a gene: 11. The CDR3 is 13 amino acids.

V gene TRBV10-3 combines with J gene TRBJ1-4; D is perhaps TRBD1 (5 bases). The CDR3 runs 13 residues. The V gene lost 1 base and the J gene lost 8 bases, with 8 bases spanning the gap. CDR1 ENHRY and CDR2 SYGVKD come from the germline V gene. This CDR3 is CAISEFREEKLFF. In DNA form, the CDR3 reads TGTGCCATCAGTGAGTTCAGGGAAGAAAAACTGTTTTTT.

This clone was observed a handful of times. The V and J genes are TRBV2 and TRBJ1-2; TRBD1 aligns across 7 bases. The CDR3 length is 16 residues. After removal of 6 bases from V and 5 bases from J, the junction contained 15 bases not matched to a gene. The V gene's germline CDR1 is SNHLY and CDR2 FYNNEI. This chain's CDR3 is CASRPTLPGGRYGYTF. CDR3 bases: TGTGCCAGCAGGCCAACCTTACCAGGGGGAAGGTATGGCTACACCTTC.

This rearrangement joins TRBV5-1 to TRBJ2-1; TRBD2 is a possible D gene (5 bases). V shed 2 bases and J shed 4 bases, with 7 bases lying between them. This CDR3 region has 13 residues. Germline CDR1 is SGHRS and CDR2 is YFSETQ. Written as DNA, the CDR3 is TGCGCCAGCAGCTTAGCGGTATACAATGAGCAGTTCTTC. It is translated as CASSLAVYNEQFF.

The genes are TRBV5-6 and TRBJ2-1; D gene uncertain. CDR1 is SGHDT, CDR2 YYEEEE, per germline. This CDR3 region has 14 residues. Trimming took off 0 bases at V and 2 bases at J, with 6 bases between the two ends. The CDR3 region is CASSLGRTYNEQFF. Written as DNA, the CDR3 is TGTGCCAGCAGCTTGGGGCGGACCTACAATGAGCAGTTCTTC.

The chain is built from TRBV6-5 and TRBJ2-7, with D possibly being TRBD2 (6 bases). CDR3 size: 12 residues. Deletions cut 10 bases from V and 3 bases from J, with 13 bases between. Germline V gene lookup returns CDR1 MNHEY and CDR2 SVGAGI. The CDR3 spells CATSRGSYEQYF. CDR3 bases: TGTGCCACGTCTCGGGGGAGCTACGAGCAGTACTTC.

CDR3 region: CASSPNGGGPGEQYF. DNA of the CDR3: TGTGCCAGCTCACCTAACGGGGGAGGGCCAGGAGAGCAGTACTTC. J is TRBJ2-7 and V is TRBV18, with 7 bases identical to TRBD2. The germline V gene has CDR1 KGHSH and CDR2 LQKENI. J gave up 7 bases and V 3 bases, and 12 bases lay outside the gene matches. This CDR3 has 15 residues.

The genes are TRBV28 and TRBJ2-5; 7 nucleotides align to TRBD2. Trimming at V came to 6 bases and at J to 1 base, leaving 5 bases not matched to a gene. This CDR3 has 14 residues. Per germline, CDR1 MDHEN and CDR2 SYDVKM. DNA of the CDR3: TGTGCCAGCAGGTTAGCGGGTGTCCAAGAGACCCAGTACTTC. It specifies CASRLAGVQETQYF. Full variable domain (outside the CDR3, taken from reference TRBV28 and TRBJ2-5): DVKVTQSSRYLVKRTGEKVFLECVQDMDHENMFWYRQDPGLGLRLIYFSYDVKMKEKGDIPEGYSVSREKKERFSLILESASTNQTSMYLCASRLAGVQETQYFGPGTRLLVL.

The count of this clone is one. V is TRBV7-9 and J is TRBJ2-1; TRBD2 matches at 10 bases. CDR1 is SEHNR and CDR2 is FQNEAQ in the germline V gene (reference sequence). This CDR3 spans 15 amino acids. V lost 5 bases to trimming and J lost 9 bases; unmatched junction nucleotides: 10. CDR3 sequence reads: CASSLRLAGVPEQFF. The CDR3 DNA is TGTGCCAGCAGCCTCCGACTAGCGGGTGTGCCTGAGCAGTTCTTC.

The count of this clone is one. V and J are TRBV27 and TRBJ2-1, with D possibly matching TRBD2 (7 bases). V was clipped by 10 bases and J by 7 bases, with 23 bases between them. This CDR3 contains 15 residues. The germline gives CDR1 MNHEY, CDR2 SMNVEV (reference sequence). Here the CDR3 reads CATRGVRGPGNEQFF. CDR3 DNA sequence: TGTGCCACTCGGGGGGTGCGGGGGCCGGGGAATGAGCAGTTCTTC.

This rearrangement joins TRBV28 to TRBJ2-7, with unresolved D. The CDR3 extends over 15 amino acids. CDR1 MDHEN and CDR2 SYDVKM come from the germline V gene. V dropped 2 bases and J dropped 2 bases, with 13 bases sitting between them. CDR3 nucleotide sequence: TGTGCCAGCAGTTTAAGCATCGGCCAGGCCTACGAGCAGTACTTC. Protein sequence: CASSLSIGQAYEQYF. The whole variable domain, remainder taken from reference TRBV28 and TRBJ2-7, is DVKVTQSSRYLVKRTGEKVFLECVQDMDHENMFWYRQDPGLGLRLIYFSYDVKMKEKGDIPEGYSVSREKKERFSLILESASTNQTSMYLCASSLSIGQAYEQYFGPGTRLTVT.

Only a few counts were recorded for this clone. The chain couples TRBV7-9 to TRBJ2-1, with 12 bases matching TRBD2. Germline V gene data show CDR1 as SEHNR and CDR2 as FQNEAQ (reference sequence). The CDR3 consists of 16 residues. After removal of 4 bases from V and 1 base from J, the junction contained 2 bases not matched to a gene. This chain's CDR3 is CASSSGLAGSYNEQFF. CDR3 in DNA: TGTGCCAGCAGCTCGGGACTAGCGGGTTCCTACAATGAGCAGTTCTTC.

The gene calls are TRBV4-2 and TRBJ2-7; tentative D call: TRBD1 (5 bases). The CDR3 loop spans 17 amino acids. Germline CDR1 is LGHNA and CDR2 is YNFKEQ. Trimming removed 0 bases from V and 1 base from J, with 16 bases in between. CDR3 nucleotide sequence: TGTGCCAGCAGCCAAGAGGGTCAGAGGACACATTCCTACGAGCAGTACTTC. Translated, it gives CASSQEGQRTHSYEQYF.

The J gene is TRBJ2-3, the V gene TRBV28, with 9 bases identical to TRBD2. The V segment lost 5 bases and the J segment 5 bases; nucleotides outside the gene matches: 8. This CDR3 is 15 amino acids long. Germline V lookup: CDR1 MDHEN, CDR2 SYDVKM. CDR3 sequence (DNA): TGTGCCAGCAGTGGGCTAGCGGGAAAACTAGATACGCAGTATTTT. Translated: CASSGLAGKLDTQYF. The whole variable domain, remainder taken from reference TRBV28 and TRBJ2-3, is DVKVTQSSRYLVKRTGEKVFLECVQDMDHENMFWYRQDPGLGLRLIYFSYDVKMKEKGDIPEGYSVSREKKERFSLILESASTNQTSMYLCASSGLAGKLDTQYFGPGTRLTVL.